This entry features one T cell receptor (beta chain) sequence. What it binds is not known. The assay was immunoSEQ multiplex PCR, and TCRdb's table has in-frame clones only and misses some. Of approximately 86,000 clones detected, roughly 92% appear once; the ten largest clones hold more than 0.95%. This specimen belongs to a study of OX40 agonist ivuxolimab in advanced cancers. Findings of the study overall: Some nonresponders likewise displayed low normalized T-cell clonal expansion.

V was pared by 1 base and J by 6 bases, with 16 bases between. CDR1 and CDR2 from the germline V gene are SGHAT and FQNNGV. CDR3 size: 16 residues. J is TRBJ2-1 and V is TRBV11-2; D is perhaps TRBD2 (6 bases). The input for sequencing was CD4+ or CD8+ T cells sorted from blood, taken in a trial of the OX40 agonist ivuxolimab. The sequence came from an adult with an advanced solid tumor such as melanoma, head and neck, liver or kidney cancer. The CDR3 coding sequence is TGTGCCAGCAGCTTAGTGAGCGGGCGGGGATCCAATGAGCAGTTCTTC. As protein: CASSLVSGRGSNEQFF.